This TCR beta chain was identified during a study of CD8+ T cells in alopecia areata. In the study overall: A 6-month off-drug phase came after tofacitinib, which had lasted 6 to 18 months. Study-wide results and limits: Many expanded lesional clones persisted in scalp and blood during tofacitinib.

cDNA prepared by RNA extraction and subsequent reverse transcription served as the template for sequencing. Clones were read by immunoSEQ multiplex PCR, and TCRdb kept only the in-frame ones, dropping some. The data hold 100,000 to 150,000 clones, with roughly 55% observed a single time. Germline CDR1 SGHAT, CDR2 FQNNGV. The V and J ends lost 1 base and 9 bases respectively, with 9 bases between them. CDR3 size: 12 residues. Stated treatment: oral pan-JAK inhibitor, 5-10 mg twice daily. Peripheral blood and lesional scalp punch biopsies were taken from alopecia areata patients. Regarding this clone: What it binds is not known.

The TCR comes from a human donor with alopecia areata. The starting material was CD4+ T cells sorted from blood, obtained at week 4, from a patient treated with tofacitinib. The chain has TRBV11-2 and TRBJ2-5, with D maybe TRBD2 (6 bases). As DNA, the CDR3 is TGTGCCAGCAGCTTAGGGGGGGAGGCCCAGTACTTC. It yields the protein CASSLGGEAQYF.